The clone carrying this TCR beta chain was detected only a few times. Antigen: not known. The sample contains more than one DNA sequence encoding this CDR3. The V end lost 6 bases, the J end lost 2 bases, and 11 bases lay between the germline ends. Germline CDR1 and CDR2: KGHSH and LQKENI. The CDR3 covers 14 residues. This entry is derived from a study of shared clonotypes between healthy human individuals. General observations from the study: What limited the represented genetic and exposure-history diversity was the small number of donors.

CD45RA-negative memory and CD45RA+ naive subsets were split from the CD4+ cells. The deep-level immunoSEQ assay was used. Several immunoSEQ plates held equal portions of the genomic DNA taken from each subset. Repertoires were generated with immunoSEQ multiplex PCR, while TCRdb's copy carries only in-frame clones and drops some. The data hold over a million clones, with around 78% observed a single time. The chain is built from TRBV18 and TRBJ1-5; a weak D match, TRBD1 (5 bases). The TCR comes from a man aged 18-30 years in good health. Some clones in this sample may be carry-over from other donors' samples. Sequenced: memory CD4+ T cells from PBMCs. As for subset: CD45RA-negative fraction. This chain's CDR3 is CASSPLGGNQPQHF. CDR3 coding DNA: TGTGCCAGCTCGCCCCTAGGGGGCAATCAGCCCCAGCATTTT.